These 26 T cell receptor beta chains were sequenced from one sample in a study of memory B cells and T cells in multiple sclerosis. Clones were read by immunoSEQ multiplex PCR, and TCRdb kept only the in-frame ones, dropping some. The sample lists fewer than 8,000 clones, around 60% occurring once. Sample: memory (CD45RO+) CD8+ T cells from blood. These TCRs come from a human donor with multiple sclerosis.

This chain connects TRBV9 to TRBJ2-6; 8 bases map to TRBD1. Germline V CDR1 and CDR2: SGDLS, YYNGEE. The CDR3 is 17 amino acids. The V and J ends lost 3 bases and 2 bases, in that order; junction bases with no gene match: 7. CDR3 bases: TGTGCCAGCAGCGCCAGACAGGGGATGACTGGGGCCAACGTCCTGACTTTC. Its translation is CASSARQGMTGANVLTF.

The chain couples TRBV14 to TRBJ2-7; 8 positions agree with TRBD1. Unmatched junction bases numbered 7, after V lost 2 bases and J lost 7 bases. The CDR3 sequence is 14 residues long. Germline loops: CDR1 SGHDN, CDR2 FVKESK. CDR3 loop: CASSQRTGPLEQYF. The DNA of the CDR3 is TGTGCCAGCAGCCAACGGACAGGGCCGTTGGAGCAGTACTTC. Together with reference TRBV14 and TRBJ2-7, the CDR3 gives the full variable domain: EAGVTQFPSHSVIEKGQTVTLRCDPISGHDNLYWYRRVMGKEIKFLLHFVKESKQDESGMPNNRFLAERTGGTYSTLKVQPAELEDSGVYFCASSQRTGPLEQYFGPGTRLTVT.

DNA of the CDR3: TGTGCCAGCAGTGACAGGGAAATCTACGAGCAGTACTTC. Residues: CASSDREIYEQYF. This chain links TRBV25-1 with TRBJ2-7; tentatively, D is TRBD1 (5 bases). CDR3 length: 13 amino acids. CDR1 and CDR2 from the germline V gene are MGHDK and SYGVNS. V was pared by 3 bases and J by 3 bases, with 9 bases between.

The chain is built from TRBV10-2 and TRBJ2-7; maybe TRBD1 (5 bases). Trimming removed 7 bases from V and 3 bases from J, with 16 bases in between. CDR3 length equals 14 residues. Per germline, CDR1 WSHSY and CDR2 SAAADI. This CDR3 is CASTQAATYYEQYF. DNA of the CDR3: TGCGCCAGCACACAGGCCGCCACTTACTACGAGCAGTACTTC.

The rearrangement uses TRBV2 and TRBJ2-3; weak D call: TRBD2 (6 bases). V was pared by 3 bases and J by 0 bases, with 13 bases between. This CDR3 spans 16 amino acids. CDR1 is SNHLY, CDR2 FYNNEI, per germline. Here the CDR3 reads CASSDLGRGSTDTQYF. The CDR3 DNA sequence: TGTGCCAGCAGTGATTTAGGGCGGGGTAGCACAGATACGCAGTATTTT.

The chain employs TRBV11-2 and TRBJ2-7, with unresolved D. The CDR3 consists of 14 residues. Trimming pared 5 bases from V and 6 bases from J, leaving 17 bases between. Germline CDR1 SGHAT, CDR2 FQNNGV. The CDR3 reads CASSITLISLEQYF. The CDR3 nucleotides are TGTGCCAGCAGCATCACTTTGATCTCGCTCGAGCAGTACTTC.

This clone rates as medium-sized. The V call is TRBV19, the J call TRBJ2-3; 7 bases map to TRBD1. The V segment lost 2 bases and the J segment 3 bases; nucleotides outside the gene matches: 11. The CDR3 runs 17 residues. Germline lookup yields CDR1 LNHDA and CDR2 SQIVND (reference sequence). CDR3 region: CASSIFPVTGRTDTQYF. For the CDR3, the DNA is TGTGCCAGTAGTATATTTCCCGTGACAGGGAGAACAGATACGCAGTATTTT.

This chain connects TRBV9 to TRBJ2-1; TRBD1 matches 9 bases. CDR3 length equals 13 residues. CDR1 SGDLS and CDR2 YYNGEE come from the germline V gene. Trimming at V came to 4 bases and at J to 7 bases, leaving 3 bases not matched to a gene. Here the CDR3 DNA reads TGTGCCAGCAGCTACAGGGGGCGGAATGAGCAGTTCTTC. It is translated as CASSYRGRNEQFF.

This clone appeared a few times. The chain combines TRBV28 with TRBJ1-3, with a weak D call TRBD1 (5 bases). Per the germline V gene, CDR1 is MDHEN and CDR2 is SYDVKM. The CDR3 is 16 amino acids. V lost 7 bases to trimming and J lost 1 base, with 17 bases between them. Written as DNA, the CDR3 is TGTGCCAGCACCAGCACGGGGGACCCTTCTGGAAACACCATATATTTT. This gives the protein CASTSTGDPSGNTIYF.

The rearrangement uses TRBV6-4 and TRBJ2-3; TRBD1 matches at 10 bases. The V gene end was trimmed by 4 bases and the J gene end by 1 base; junction bases not matched to a gene: 2. The CDR3 length is 15 residues. Germline CDR1 reads MRHNA; CDR2 reads SNTAGT. CDR3: CASSAGTGGTDTQYF. The CDR3 coding sequence is TGTGCCAGCAGTGCCGGGACAGGGGGCACAGATACGCAGTATTTT.

As to this clone: This specimen includes other DNA sequences encoding the same CDR3. The gene calls are TRBV9 and TRBJ1-3, with TRBD1 matching 7 bases. The CDR3 loop spans 17 amino acids. Germline CDR1 and CDR2: SGDLS and YYNGEE. The junction had 9 bases not matched to a gene; V was cut back by 3 bases and J by 0 bases. CDR3 in amino acids: CASSGATGMGSGNTIYF. The CDR3 DNA reads as TGTGCCAGCAGCGGCGCGACAGGGATGGGCTCTGGAAACACCATATATTTT. The variable domain in full, completed from reference TRBV9 and TRBJ1-3, reads DSGVTQTPKHLITATGQRVTLRCSPRSGDLSVYWYQQSLDQGLQFLIQYYNGEERAKGNILERFSAQQFPDLHSELNLSSLELGDSALYFCASSGATGMGSGNTIYFGEGSWLTVV.

V is TRBV28 and J is TRBJ1-2; the D is unclear. Germline V gene lookup returns CDR1 MDHEN and CDR2 SYDVKM. Trimming took off 3 bases at V and 4 bases at J, with 9 bases between the two ends. The CDR3 sequence is 13 residues long. CDR3 sequence (DNA): TGTGCCAGCAGTTTTAACTTATTCTATGGCTACACCTTC. It is translated as CASSFNLFYGYTF.

V and J are TRBV21-1 and TRBJ2-4; the table gives TRBD1 as D, unverified against the DNA. TRBV21-1 constitutes a pseudogene. This CDR3 comprises 16 residues. The CDR3 region is CASSKVGAAGKNIQYF. The CDR3 DNA follows: TGTGCCAGCAGCAAAGTAGGGGCGGCAGGGAAAAACATTCAGTACTTC.

The chain carries TRBV28 and TRBJ2-5; 12 nucleotides align to TRBD2. The V and J ends lost 5 bases and 5 bases, in that order; junction bases with no gene match: 9. In germline, CDR1 is MDHEN, CDR2 SYDVKM. The CDR3 is 16 amino acids. The DNA for the CDR3 is TGTGCCAGCAGTATCCTGACTAGCGGGAGTAGGGAGACCCAGTACTTC. This translates into CASSILTSGSRETQYF.

The sample holds a few counts of this clone. V gene TRBV5-4 combines with J gene TRBJ2-7; TRBD2 aligns across 7 bases. V gave up 2 bases and J gave up 5 bases; unmatched junction bases: 7. There are 14 residues in the CDR3. Per the germline V gene, CDR1 is SGHNT and CDR2 is YYREEE (reference sequence). The CDR3 region is CASSFGSGSDEQYF. The DNA for the CDR3 is TGTGCCAGCAGCTTTGGTAGCGGGTCGGACGAGCAGTACTTC. Using reference TRBV5-4 and TRBJ2-7 for the parts outside the CDR3, the full variable domain is ETGVTQSPTHLIKTRGQQVTLRCSSQSGHNTVSWYQQALGQGPQFIFQYYREEENGRGNFPPRFSGLQFPNYSSELNVNALELDDSALYLCASSFGSGSDEQYFGPGTRLTVT.

The chain is built from TRBV27 and TRBJ2-1; 9 bases fit TRBD1. CDR1 and CDR2 (germline): MNHEY, SMNVEV (reference sequence). The CDR3 loop spans 16 amino acids. V dropped 1 base and J dropped 9; count of bases not matched to a gene: 10. In DNA form, the CDR3 reads TGTGCCAGCAGTTTATTCCGGCTACAGGGGGCCGGTGAGCAGTTCTTC. Protein: CASSLFRLQGAGEQFF.

This chain uses TRBV7-9 with TRBJ2-7; D unresolved. V was trimmed by 1 base and J by 7 bases, leaving 8 bases between them. CDR3 length: 12 amino acids. CDR1 and CDR2 (germline): SEHNR, FQNEAQ (reference sequence). The CDR3 nucleotides are TGTGCCAGCAGCTTAGGTCCGCGGGAGCAGTACTTC. This codes for CASSLGPREQYF.

This chain joins TRBV5-1 and TRBJ2-1, with 7 bases aligning to TRBD1. The CDR3 covers 14 residues. Trimming at V came to 4 bases and at J to 8 bases, leaving 9 bases not matched to a gene. Germline V gene sequence: CDR1 SGHRS, CDR2 YFSETQ. CDR3 sequence reads: CASSQGQVLDEQFF. Written as DNA, the CDR3 is TGCGCCAGCAGCCAAGGACAGGTTTTGGATGAGCAGTTCTTC.

J is TRBJ2-3 and V is TRBV4-1; 8 bases are shared with TRBD1. Germline trimming cut 4 bases from V and 3 bases from J; bases unmatched to any gene: 6. CDR3 length equals 15 residues. Per the germline V gene, CDR1 is MGHRA and CDR2 is YSYEKL. This CDR3 is CASSPWTGKTDTQYF. The CDR3 DNA sequence: TGCGCCAGCAGCCCCTGGACAGGGAAAACAGATACGCAGTATTTT.

The V call is TRBV28, the J call TRBJ2-7, with TRBD2 identical over 8 bases. This CDR3 has 14 amino acids. Germline lookup yields CDR1 MDHEN and CDR2 SYDVKM. V lost 2 bases to trimming and J lost 4 bases; unmatched junction nucleotides: 4. DNA of the CDR3: TGTGCCAGCAGTTTAGCGGGGGGCGCATACGAGCAGTACTTC. This translates into CASSLAGGAYEQYF.

This clone is classed as medium-sized. This chain connects TRBV5-1 to TRBJ1-4; the D gene is possibly TRBD1 (6 bases). With 0 bases removed from V and 0 bases from J, the gap between germline ends came to 9 bases. Per germline, CDR1 SGHRS and CDR2 YFSETQ. This CDR3 spans 16 amino acids. CDR3 nucleotides: TGCGCCAGCAGCTTGGCCGGACAGACAACTAATGAAAAACTGTTTTTT. Its translation is CASSLAGQTTNEKLFF.

The chain employs TRBV9 and TRBJ1-2, with D possibly being TRBD1 (6 bases). The V gene's germline CDR1 is SGDLS and CDR2 YYNGEE. The V end was cut by 3 bases, the J end by 3 bases, with 18 bases between. The CDR3 has 16 residues. The CDR3: CASSALDGGGHYGYTF. CDR3 sequence (DNA): TGTGCCAGCAGCGCTCTAGATGGGGGGGGGCACTATGGCTACACCTTC.

This rearrangement joins TRBV6-1 to TRBJ1-2, with 8 positions matching TRBD1. Trimming removed 2 bases from V and 4 bases from J; junction bases left unmatched: 3. The CDR3 extends over 14 amino acids. Germline V gives CDR1 MNHNS, CDR2 SASEGT. The CDR3 here is CASSESGTGYGYTF. Written as DNA, the CDR3 is TGTGCCAGCAGTGAATCCGGGACAGGCTATGGCTACACCTTC.

The rearrangement uses TRBV4-1 and TRBJ2-3, with D maybe TRBD1 (5 bases). Germline V gene lookup returns CDR1 MGHRA and CDR2 YSYEKL. Trimming pared 1 base from V and 1 base from J, leaving 6 bases between. The CDR3 extends over 14 amino acids. The CDR3 DNA reads TGCGCCAGCAGCCAAGTACAGGGCACAGATACGCAGTATTTT. It encodes CASSQVQGTDTQYF.

The chain is built from TRBV19 and TRBJ2-1; TRBD2 aligns across 11 bases. This CDR3 is 15 amino acids long. Germline trimming cut 2 bases from V and 6 bases from J; bases unmatched to any gene: 3. CDR1 LNHDA and CDR2 SQIVND come from the germline V gene (reference sequence). This CDR3 reads CASSISLAGVNEQFF. In DNA form, the CDR3 reads TGTGCCAGTAGTATATCACTAGCGGGGGTCAATGAGCAGTTCTTC.

By proportion, this clone is medium-sized. The genes are TRBV19 and TRBJ1-1; D uncertain. This CDR3 has 13 amino acids. The germline gives CDR1 LNHDA, CDR2 SQIVND (reference sequence). V lost 6 bases to trimming and J lost 0 bases, with 8 bases between them. In DNA, the CDR3 is TGTGCCAGTAGCACTGCGATGAACACTGAAGCTTTCTTT. Translated: CASSTAMNTEAFF.